This T cell receptor (beta chain) originates from a study of blood T cell repertoires in COVID-19. As for the study in general: Researchers got acute and convalescent COVID-19 samples from the United States, Italy and Spain. T cells, B-cell-depleted T cells, or PBMCs provided the cDNA or gDNA that served as material.

Original processing methods: The authors estimated nucleated cell counts from reference gene primer amplification. The method was immunoSEQ multiplex PCR; TCRdb's version includes in-frame clones alone and lacks a portion of them. V, J and clone size are those of that table, while D and trimming were read from the DNA. The table lists 200,000 to 250,000 clones, roughly four fifths of them singletons. With V trimmed by 0 bases and J by 1 base, 11 bases remained unmatched. CDR1 is MNHEY and CDR2 is SMNVEV in the germline V gene (reference sequence). The length of the CDR3 is 18 residues. V and J are TRBV27 and TRBJ1-1, with 7 bases aligning to TRBD1. The source of this sequence is a woman older than 75 with acute or convalescent COVID-19. Material: peripheral blood. The CDR3 loop is CASSLSTGAGLKNTEAFF. The DNA of the CDR3 is TGTGCCAGCAGTTTATCTACAGGGGCAGGTCTGAAGAACACTGAAGCTTTCTTT.